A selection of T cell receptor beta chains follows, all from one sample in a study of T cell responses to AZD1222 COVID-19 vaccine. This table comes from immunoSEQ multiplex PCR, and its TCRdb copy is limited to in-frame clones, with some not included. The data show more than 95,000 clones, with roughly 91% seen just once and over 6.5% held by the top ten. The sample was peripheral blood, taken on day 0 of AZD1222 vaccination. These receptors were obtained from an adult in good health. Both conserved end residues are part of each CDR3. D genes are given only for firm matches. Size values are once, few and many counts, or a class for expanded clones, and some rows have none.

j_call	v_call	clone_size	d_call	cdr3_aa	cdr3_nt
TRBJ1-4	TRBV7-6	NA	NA	CASSSHGGFDEKLFF	TGTGCCAGCAGCTCCCACGGGGGGTTCGATGAAAAACTGTTTTTT
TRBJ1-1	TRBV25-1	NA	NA	CASSDGQTNTEAFF	TGTGCCAGCAGTGACGGACAGACGAACACTGAAGCTTTCTTT
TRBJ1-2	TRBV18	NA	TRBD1	CASSLAKTGVYGYTF	TGTGCCAGCTCACTTGCCAAAACAGGGGTATATGGCTACACCTTC
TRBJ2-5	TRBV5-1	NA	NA	CASSPGGAAWETQYF	TGCGCCAGCAGCCCTGGGGGGGCCGCTTGGGAGACCCAGTACTTC
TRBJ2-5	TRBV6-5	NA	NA	CASKGETQYF	TGTGCCAGCAAGGGAGAGACCCAGTACTTC
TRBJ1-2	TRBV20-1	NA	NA	CSAAADAGYTF	TGCAGTGCCGCCGCAGATGCTGGCTACACCTTC
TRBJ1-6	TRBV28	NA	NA	CASKAQISYNSPLHF	TGTGCCAGCAAGGCCCAGATTTCATATAATTCACCCCTCCACTTT
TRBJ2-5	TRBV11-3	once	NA	CASSLGVGREETQYF	TGTGCCAGCAGCCTTGGGGTGGGCAGGGAAGAGACCCAGTACTTC
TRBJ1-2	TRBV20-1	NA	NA	CSGGDNYGYTF	TGCAGTGGGGGGGATAACTATGGCTACACCTTC
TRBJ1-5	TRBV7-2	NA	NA	CASSLVARSNQPQHF	TGTGCCAGCAGCTTAGTTGCCAGAAGCAATCAGCCCCAGCATTTT
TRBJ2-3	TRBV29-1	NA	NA	CSVDPTYSTDTQYF	TGCAGCGTTGACCCCACCTATAGCACAGATACGCAGTATTTT
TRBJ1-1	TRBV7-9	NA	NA	CASSTGQPNTEAFF	TGTGCCAGCAGCACGGGGCAACCGAACACTGAAGCTTTCTTT
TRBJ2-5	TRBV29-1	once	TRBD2	CSSGGKETQYF	TGCAGCTCCGGGGGGAAAGAGACCCAGTACTTC
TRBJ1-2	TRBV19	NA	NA	CASSIVRGLGTNGYTF	TGTGCCAGTAGTATAGTTCGGGGCTTGGGAACGAATGGCTACACCTTC
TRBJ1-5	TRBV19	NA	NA	CASSGNGGPGQPQHF	TGTGCCAGTAGTGGTAACGGGGGTCCAGGTCAGCCCCAGCATTTT
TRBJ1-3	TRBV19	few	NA	CASSFFASNSGNTIYF	TGTGCCAGTAGTTTTTTCGCATCCAACTCTGGAAACACCATATATTTT
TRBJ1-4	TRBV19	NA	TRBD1	CASRPGQDRHEKLFF	TGTGCCAGTAGGCCGGGACAGGACCGTCATGAAAAACTGTTTTTT